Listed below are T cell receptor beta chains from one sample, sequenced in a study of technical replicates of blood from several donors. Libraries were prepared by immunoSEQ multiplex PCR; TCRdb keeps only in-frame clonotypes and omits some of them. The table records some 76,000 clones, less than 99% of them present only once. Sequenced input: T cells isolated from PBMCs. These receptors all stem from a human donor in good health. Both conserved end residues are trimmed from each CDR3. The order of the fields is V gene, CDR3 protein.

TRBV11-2 ASSPIWGHTDTQY
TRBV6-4 ASSPIAGGVTQY
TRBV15 ATSREDRLAKNIQY
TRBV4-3 ASSQDRFYGYT
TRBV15 ATSRAGQQETQY
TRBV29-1 SVEVWDKTTYNEQF
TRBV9 ASSVSPGSYEQY
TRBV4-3 ASSQEVQGYGIGEKLF
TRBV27 ASSLGMAFWAGTKGTEAF
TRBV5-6 ASSVLGGLAF
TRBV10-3 AISQTGGNTEAF
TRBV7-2 ASNSDRERNEQY
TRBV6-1 ASSGDLGSGNTIY
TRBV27 ASSLGQGETQY
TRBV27 ASSLHRGTEAF
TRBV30 AWSVLQSYEQY
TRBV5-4 ASSSGPSPNQPQH
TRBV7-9 ASRKREGQDTQY
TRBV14 ASSQEIQRDTEAF
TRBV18 ASSPRRVNTGELF
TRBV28 ASRPPRDRVYEQY
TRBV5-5 ASSLLATEQF
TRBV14 ASSQPRQGAEQY
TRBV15 ATSRDLGGLGQPQH